This T cell receptor (beta chain) derives from a study of T cells in Graves' hyperthyroidism and ophthalmopathy. Study observations and caveats: Appearing also in blood were most of the thyroid clonotypes expanded above 0.001.

As for this clonotype: Its cognate antigen is unknown.

There were TCR beta CDR3 regions amplified from RNA transcripts. The HTBI set primed first-round TCR CDR3 RT-PCR. TCRdb re-called the multiplex PCR reads through MiXCR, storing one row per CDR3 protein. The table records hundreds of thousands of distinct CDR3 sequences, around 15% of them present only once. The sequenced material came from blood. This clonotype was obtained from a woman in her late teens or twenties with Graves' hyperthyroidism.

CDR3 sequence (DNA): TGTGCCAGTAGTGGGACAGGGACAAACTATGGCTACACCTTC. Protein: CASSGTGTNYGYTF. This chain uses TRBV19 with TRBJ1-2; 9 nucleotides line up with TRBD1. CDR3 length: 14 residues. The germline V gene encodes CDR1 LNHDA and CDR2 SQIVND (reference sequence). V lost 5 bases and J lost 2; bases outside the gene matches: 3.